The 9 T cell receptor beta chains in this list originate from one sample, sequenced in a study of blood T cell repertoires in COVID-19. The table came from immunoSEQ multiplex PCR; TCRdb's copy has only in-frame clones and leaves some out. The profile shows around 250,000 clones, 85% to 90% of them singletons. Sequenced input: PBMCs or T cells enriched from blood (not recorded which). These receptors were taken from a woman in her fifties or sixties who had recovered from COVID-19.

The chain has TRBV19 and TRBJ1-1; 9 bases are shared with TRBD1. The CDR3 consists of 13 residues. V shed 5 bases and J 7 bases; nucleotides not matched to a gene: 5. The germline gives CDR1 LNHDA, CDR2 SQIVND (reference sequence). The CDR3 nucleotides read TGTGCCAGTAGTGAAACAGGGGGCAATGAAGCTTTCTTT. It encodes CASSETGGNEAFF.

The J gene is TRBJ2-3, the V gene TRBV5-4, with D perhaps TRBD2 (7 bases). Deletions cut 5 bases from V and 1 base from J, with 14 bases between. The germline CDR1 and CDR2 sequences are SGHNT and YYREEE (reference sequence). The CDR3 has 15 amino acids. DNA for the CDR3: TGTGCCAGCAGTCCGGGGGGCTCCGGCACAGATACGCAGTATTTT. This codes for CASSPGGSGTDTQYF.

CDR3 region: CATRLARYNEQFF. In nucleotides, the CDR3 is TGTGCCACCAGACTAGCGCGCTACAATGAGCAGTTCTTC. The V call is TRBV15, the J call TRBJ2-1, with 7 positions matching TRBD2. The V segment lost 6 bases and the J segment 3 bases; nucleotides outside the gene matches: 2. Germline V lookup: CDR1 LNHNV, CDR2 YYDKDF (reference sequence). This CDR3 spans 13 amino acids.

V usage is TRBV6-1 and J usage is TRBJ2-1, with unresolved D. Germline V gene lookup returns CDR1 MNHNS and CDR2 SASEGT. CDR3 length: 13 residues. V was cut by 2 bases and J by 10 bases, with 12 bases left in between. CDR3 coding DNA: TGTGCCAGCAGTGAAAGCGAGTGGCGCGAGCAGTTCTTC. Protein: CASSESEWREQFF.

This clone came up once. CDR3 in amino acids: CSASVPFLPTSGANVLTF. The CDR3 region has the DNA TGCAGTGCTAGTGTCCCATTTCTACCAACCTCTGGGGCCAACGTCCTGACTTTC. The chain combines TRBV20-1 with TRBJ2-6; D is unresolved. Germline V gives CDR1 DFQATT, CDR2 SNEGSKA (reference sequence). V was pared by 3 bases and J by 0 bases, with 18 bases between. The CDR3 has 18 residues.

This sequence joins TRBV6-5 and TRBJ2-3; D unresolved. Trimming shortened V by 6 bases and J by 10 bases, and 20 bases separated the two germline ends. The CDR3 extends over 14 amino acids. Germline assignment: CDR1 MNHEY and CDR2 SVGAGI. In DNA, the CDR3 is TGTGCCAGCAGCTCTCTGCTTCTGGCAGGTCCGCAGTATTTT. Protein sequence: CASSSLLLAGPQYF.

This clone was seen a few times. The V gene is TRBV10-1, the J gene TRBJ1-3; 8 bases are shared with TRBD1. This CDR3 spans 19 amino acids. Germline CDR1 is WNHNN and CDR2 is SYGVQD (reference sequence). The trim removed 0 bases at V and 5 bases at J, leaving 15 bases unmatched. In DNA, the CDR3 is TGCGCCAGCAGTGAGTCGCGACAGGGGCAGAGGACGGCAAGAAACACCATATATTTT. Encoded protein: CASSESRQGQRTARNTIYF.

The chain uses TRBV9 and TRBJ2-1, with TRBD1 matching 8 bases. The CDR3 has 14 amino acids. After removal of 3 bases from V and 7 bases from J, the junction contained 6 bases not matched to a gene. Per the germline V gene, CDR1 is SGDLS and CDR2 is YYNGEE. This CDR3 is CASSGAYRGNEQFF. The CDR3 nucleotides read TGTGCCAGCAGCGGAGCCTACAGGGGGAATGAGCAGTTCTTC.

This chain connects TRBV28 to TRBJ1-4; a weak D match, TRBD1 (5 bases). The CDR3 totals 13 residues. Trimming removed 8 bases from V and 3 bases from J, with 10 bases in between. Looked up from germline, CDR1 is MDHEN and CDR2 is SYDVKM. The CDR3 coding sequence is TGTGCCAGCGGCCGGGGGGCTAATGAAAAACTGTTTTTT. Translating it yields CASGRGANEKLFF.